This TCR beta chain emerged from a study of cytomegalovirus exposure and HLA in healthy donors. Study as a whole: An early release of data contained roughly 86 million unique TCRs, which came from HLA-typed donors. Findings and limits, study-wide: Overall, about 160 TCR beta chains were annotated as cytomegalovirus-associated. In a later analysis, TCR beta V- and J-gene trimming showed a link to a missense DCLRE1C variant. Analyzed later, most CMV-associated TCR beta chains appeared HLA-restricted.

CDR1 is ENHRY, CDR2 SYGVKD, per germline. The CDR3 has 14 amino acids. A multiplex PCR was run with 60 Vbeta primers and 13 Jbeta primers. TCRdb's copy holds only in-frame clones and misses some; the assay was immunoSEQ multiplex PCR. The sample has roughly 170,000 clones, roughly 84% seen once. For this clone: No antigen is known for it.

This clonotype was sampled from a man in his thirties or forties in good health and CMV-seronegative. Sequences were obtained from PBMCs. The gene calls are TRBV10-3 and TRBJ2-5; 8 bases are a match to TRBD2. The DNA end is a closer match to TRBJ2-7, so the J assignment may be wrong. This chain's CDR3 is CAISEGREDDEQYF. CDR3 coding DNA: TGTGCCATCAGTGAAGGGCGGGAGGACGACGAGCAGTACTTC.